The next 29 T cell receptor beta chains were all read from a single sample in a study of shared clonotypes between healthy human individuals. Sequencing used immunoSEQ multiplex PCR; TCRdb keeps in-frame clones, though not all of them. The sample holds roughly 1.5 million clones, approximately 98% seen once. The sequencing sample was made of naive CD4+ T cells sorted from blood. Documented subset: CD45RA+ positively selected. The receptors stem from a man aged 25-40 years in good health.

In DNA, the CDR3 is TGTGCCAGCAGTGAATTAGGGCAGTCAGCGACTGAAGCTTTCTTT. It is translated as CASSELGQSATEAFF. V and J are TRBV2 and TRBJ1-1; D uncertain. This CDR3 is 15 amino acids long. Between the trimmed V and J ends, which lost 2 bases and 5 bases, there was a span of 15 bases. Germline V gives CDR1 SNHLY, CDR2 FYNNEI.

This chain links TRBV11-3 with TRBJ2-2; D call uncertain. CDR3 size: 12 residues. Germline CDR1 SGHNT, CDR2 YENEEA. Trimming removed 5 bases from V and 5 bases from J, with 6 bases in between. This CDR3 is CASSNRTGELFF. The DNA of the CDR3 is TGTGCCAGCAGCAATAGGACCGGGGAGCTGTTTTTT.

The V call is TRBV7-2, the J call TRBJ2-3; D may be TRBD2 (6 bases). This CDR3 has 13 residues. V lost 7 bases and J 4 bases, leaving 12 bases between the germline ends. Germline values: CDR1 SGHTA, CDR2 FQGNSA. The CDR3 DNA reads TGTGCCAGCACACGGGACTTCTCAGATACGCAGTATTTT. Protein sequence: CASTRDFSDTQYF.

The rearrangement links TRBV11-2 to TRBJ1-1; D unresolved. CDR3 length: 14 amino acids. Trimming took off 0 bases at V and 0 bases at J, with 5 bases between the two ends. The germline V gene has CDR1 SGHAT and CDR2 FQNNGV. CDR3 in amino acids: CASSLEALNTEAFF. The CDR3 DNA sequence: TGTGCCAGCAGCTTAGAGGCCCTGAACACTGAAGCTTTCTTT.

The rearrangement joins TRBV7-2 to TRBJ2-5, with D hard to call. This CDR3 is 14 amino acids long. Trimming left V 1 base short and J 2 bases short, with 8 bases between. In germline, CDR1 is SGHTA, CDR2 FQGNSA. The CDR3 region has the DNA TGTGCCAGCAGCTTAGGGGTGCATCAAGAGACCCAGTACTTC. Translation gives CASSLGVHQETQYF.

In its sample, this clone was seen once. V and J are TRBV14 and TRBJ1-1, with D possibly being TRBD1 (5 bases). CDR1 and CDR2 from the germline V gene are SGHDN and FVKESK. V lost 3 bases, J lost 3 bases, and 8 bases lay in between. There are 13 residues in the CDR3. CDR3 bases: TGTGCCAGCAGCCACGGGGGAGACACTGAAGCTTTCTTT. Its protein is CASSHGGDTEAFF.

The rearrangement links TRBV19 to TRBJ1-5, with TRBD1 identical over 12 bases. From germline, CDR1 is LNHDA and CDR2 SQIVND (reference sequence). The CDR3 sequence is 15 residues long. V was clipped by 6 bases and J by 4 bases; unmatched bases: 4. Here the CDR3 reads CASSRDRGRNQPQHF. In nucleotides, the CDR3 is TGTGCCAGTAGCCGGGACAGGGGGCGGAATCAGCCCCAGCATTTT.

This rearrangement joins TRBV27 to TRBJ2-7, with 12 positions matching TRBD2. Unmatched junction bases numbered 8, after V lost 7 bases and J lost 1 base. Germline assignment: CDR1 MNHEY and CDR2 SMNVEV (reference sequence). CDR3 length equals 16 residues. The CDR3 DNA follows: TGTGCCAGCACCACGAGGACTAGCGGGAAGTCCTACGAGCAGTACTTC. Translation: CASTTRTSGKSYEQYF.

J is TRBJ2-7 and V is TRBV7-2, with 9 nucleotides matching TRBD2. This CDR3 has 14 amino acids. CDR1 is SGHTA, CDR2 FQGNSA, per germline. The ends lost 3 bases at V and 7 bases at J; junction bases unmatched: 7. The DNA for the CDR3 is TGTGCCAGCAGCTTTAGCGGGAGCCCTGGGGAGCAGTACTTC. Encoded protein: CASSFSGSPGEQYF.

The V gene is TRBV13, the J gene TRBJ2-1, with 8 bases that match TRBD1. This CDR3 contains 15 residues. Germline values: CDR1 PRHDT, CDR2 FYEKMQ (reference sequence). Trimming took 7 bases from V and 4 from J; bases not matched to a gene: 9. The CDR3 region is CASIRTGIPYNEQFF. The DNA for the CDR3 is TGTGCCAGCATCAGGACAGGGATCCCTTACAATGAGCAGTTCTTC. The whole variable domain, filled in from reference TRBV13 and TRBJ2-1, reads AAGVIQSPRHLIKEKRETATLKCYPIPRHDTVYWYQQGPGQDPQFLISFYEKMQSDKGSIPDRFSAQQFSDYHSELNMSSLELGDSALYFCASIRTGIPYNEQFFGPGTRLTVL.

V and J are TRBV18 and TRBJ2-7, with 7 nucleotides matching TRBD1. The germline V gene has CDR1 KGHSH and CDR2 LQKENI. Losses at the gene ends were 5 bases for V and 1 base for J; bases not matched to a gene: 2. CDR3 size: 13 residues. The CDR3 coding sequence is TGTGCCAGCTCATGGGACAGTTCCTACGAGCAGTACTTC. Its translation: CASSWDSSYEQYF.

The rearrangement joins TRBV28 to TRBJ2-7; perhaps TRBD2 as D (6 bases). The CDR3 is 14 residues long. In germline, CDR1 is MDHEN, CDR2 SYDVKM. V was trimmed by 6 bases and J by 2 bases, leaving 14 bases between them. CDR3 loop: CASSGGSYTYEQYF. CDR3 DNA sequence: TGTGCCAGCAGCGGGGGATCGTACACCTACGAGCAGTACTTC.

J is TRBJ2-3 and V is TRBV19, with D tentatively TRBD2 (6 bases). V shed 7 bases and J shed 2 bases, with 25 bases lying between them. This CDR3 comprises 18 residues. From germline, CDR1 is LNHDA and CDR2 SQIVND (reference sequence). The CDR3 loop reads CASTTRRARLLPTDTQYF. Written as DNA, the CDR3 is TGTGCCAGTACCACGAGGAGGGCCCGTCTTCTCCCCACAGATACGCAGTATTTT.

The V gene is TRBV7-2, the J gene TRBJ2-5; 12 bases align to TRBD2. Germline V gene lookup returns CDR1 SGHTA and CDR2 FQGNSA. With V trimmed by 4 bases and J by 0 bases, 3 bases remained unmatched. The CDR3 contains 16 residues. DNA for the CDR3: TGTGCCAGCAGCTCAAGGACTAGCGGGAACCAAGAGACCCAGTACTTC. Translated, it gives CASSSRTSGNQETQYF.

V gene TRBV6-8 combines with J gene TRBJ2-1; D is undetermined. The CDR3 length is 13 residues. The germline V gene has CDR1 MNHGY and CDR2 SAAAGT. Trimming pared 6 bases from V and 7 bases from J, leaving 13 bases between. In nucleotides, the CDR3 is TGTGCCAGCAGGAGATCAGCGAAGAATGAGCAGTTCTTC. Translating gives CASRRSAKNEQFF.

The gene calls are TRBV5-1 and TRBJ2-2; D tentatively reads TRBD1 or TRBD2 (5 bases each). The CDR3 extends over 15 amino acids. Trimming left V 0 bases short and J 2 bases short, with 8 bases between. Germline V gene sequence: CDR1 SGHRS, CDR2 YFSETQ. The CDR3 nucleotides read TGCGCCAGCAGCTTGGAGGGACGTAACACCGGGGAGCTGTTTTTT. Amino acids: CASSLEGRNTGELFF. The complete variable domain, with remaining parts taken from reference TRBV5-1 and TRBJ2-2, reads KAGVTQTPRYLIKTRGQQVTLSCSPISGHRSVSWYQQTPGQGLQFLFEYFSETQRNKGNFPGRFSGRQFSNSRSEMNVSTLELGDSALYLCASSLEGRNTGELFFGEGSRLTVL.

The chain recombines TRBV30 with TRBJ1-1; D is possibly TRBD1 (6 bases). Trimming left V 1 base short and J 8 bases short, with 11 bases between. The germline V gene has CDR1 GTSNPN and CDR2 SVGIG (reference sequence). The CDR3 spans 12 residues. CDR3 loop: CAWSEPTGEAFF. CDR3 nucleotide sequence: TGTGCCTGGAGTGAACCGACAGGCGAAGCTTTCTTT.

The rearrangement joins TRBV20-1 to TRBJ2-5; D gene unclear. Germline CDR1 is DFQATT and CDR2 is SNEGSKA (reference sequence). This CDR3 region has 11 residues. Between the trimmed V and J ends, which lost 0 bases and 7 bases, there was a span of 6 bases. The CDR3 loop is CSARDPPTQYF. In DNA form, the CDR3 reads TGCAGTGCTAGAGACCCGCCGACCCAGTACTTC.

V and J are TRBV19 and TRBJ2-3; TRBD2 matches 11 bases. The V and J ends lost 4 bases and 6 bases, in that order; junction bases with no gene match: 6. CDR3 length equals 15 residues. Germline CDR1 and CDR2: LNHDA and SQIVND (reference sequence). DNA for the CDR3: TGTGCCAGTAGTACCGGACCTAGCGGGAGGGATACGCAGTATTTT. Encoded protein: CASSTGPSGRDTQYF.

As to this clone: Compared with germline, one end of the junction differs, possibly owing to a read error. V usage is TRBV7-7 and J usage is TRBJ2-5; TRBD2 aligns across 7 bases. This CDR3 region has 14 residues. Germline lookup yields CDR1 SSHAT and CDR2 FNYEAQ (reference sequence). DNA for the CDR3: TGTGCTAGCAGCCGGCCCGGGGGGCAAGAGACCCAGTACTTC. It codes for CASSRPGGQETQYF.

V gene TRBV10-3 combines with J gene TRBJ1-3; no reliable D call. This CDR3 comprises 15 residues. CDR1 and CDR2 from the germline V gene are ENHRY and SYGVKD. V lost 8 bases, J lost 0 bases, and 14 bases lay in between. In DNA form, the CDR3 reads TGTGCCATCCGATTTTTGGGGAGCTCTGGAAACACCATATATTTT. Translated: CAIRFLGSSGNTIYF.

This clone showed up just once. The chain recombines TRBV14 with TRBJ2-1, with D perhaps being TRBD1 or TRBD2 (5 bases each). Between the trimmed V and J ends, which lost 0 bases and 5 bases, there was a span of 14 bases. Germline V gives CDR1 SGHDN, CDR2 FVKESK. The CDR3 runs 16 residues. Written as DNA, the CDR3 is TGTGCCAGCAGCCAAGAGGGGGTACCCCTACACAATGAGCAGTTCTTC. Translating it yields CASSQEGVPLHNEQFF.

This clone was observed a single time. Other nucleotide sequences in the sample specify the same CDR3. The CDR3 spells CASSPEGGEQFF. In nucleotides, the CDR3 is TGTGCCAGCTCACCCGAGGGGGGCGAGCAGTTCTTC. J is TRBJ2-1 and V is TRBV18; TRBD1 or TRBD2 may be the D gene (6 bases each). The CDR3 extends over 12 amino acids. Trimming took off 3 bases at V and 10 bases at J, with 10 bases between the two ends. The germline CDR1 and CDR2 sequences are KGHSH and LQKENI.

Of note for this clone: Distinct nucleotide sequences in the sample also encode this CDR3. This chain joins TRBV18 and TRBJ1-5; D is unclear. This CDR3 spans 13 amino acids. V lost 2 bases to trimming and J lost 3 bases, with 5 bases between them. Germline V gene lookup returns CDR1 KGHSH and CDR2 LQKENI. The CDR3 loop reads CASSPGDNQPQHF. For the CDR3, the DNA is TGTGCCAGCTCACCAGGGGACAATCAGCCCCAGCATTTT. Full variable domain (missing parts from reference TRBV18 and TRBJ1-5): NAGVMQNPRHLVRRRGQEARLRCSPMKGHSHVYWYRQLPEEGLKFMVYLQKENIIDESGMPKERFSAEFPKEGPSILRIQQVVRGDSAAYFCASSPGDNQPQHFGDGTRLSIL.

V usage is TRBV4-3 and J usage is TRBJ2-7, with 7 bases matching TRBD1. V lost 4 bases to trimming and J lost 3 bases; unmatched junction nucleotides: 3. CDR1 LGHNA and CDR2 YSLEER come from the germline V gene. This CDR3 is built from 13 residues. Written as DNA, the CDR3 is TGCGCCAGCAGCCGGGACAGAGGCTACGAGCAGTACTTC. Translated: CASSRDRGYEQYF.

The rearrangement uses TRBV5-1 and TRBJ1-1, with D perhaps TRBD1 (6 bases). Germline-derived CDR1 and CDR2 are SGHRS and YFSETQ. Trimming cost V 6 bases and J 7 bases, with 19 bases left between them. The CDR3 has 14 residues. The CDR3 here is CASNPLGTPDEAFF. CDR3 bases: TGCGCCAGCAACCCCCTTGGGACACCCGATGAAGCTTTCTTT.

This rearrangement joins TRBV19 to TRBJ2-7, with 7 nucleotides matching TRBD2. V lost 7 bases, J lost 0 bases, and 9 bases stayed unmatched. CDR3 length equals 15 residues. The germline V gene has CDR1 LNHDA and CDR2 SQIVND (reference sequence). The CDR3 DNA is TGTGCCAGTACCGAAGAATGGGACTACTCCTACGAGCAGTACTTC. As protein: CASTEEWDYSYEQYF.

This sequence joins TRBV27 and TRBJ2-7; 7 bases align to TRBD2. With V trimmed by 6 bases and J by 1 base, 9 bases remained unmatched. The V gene's germline CDR1 is MNHEY and CDR2 SMNVEV (reference sequence). The CDR3 totals 15 residues. For the CDR3, the DNA is TGTGCCAGCAGAGACTCCGGGAGGATTTCCTACGAGCAGTACTTC. Encoded protein: CASRDSGRISYEQYF.

The rearrangement uses TRBV4-1 and TRBJ2-2; 9 nucleotides agree with TRBD1. Germline V gene lookup returns CDR1 MGHRA and CDR2 YSYEKL. CDR3 length: 17 residues. V trimming: 3 bases; J trimming: 6 bases; junction bases outside the gene matches: 11. The CDR3 region is CASSHARGTGFPGELFF. The CDR3 coding sequence is TGCGCCAGCAGCCATGCGAGAGGGACAGGGTTTCCCGGGGAGCTGTTTTTT.